This T cell receptor (beta chain) was captured in a study of T cell responses to AZD1222 COVID-19 vaccine. Findings of the study overall: Increases in Spike-specific TCR breadth and depth were seen after two AZD1222 doses.

The CDR3 length is 14 residues. V dropped 4 bases and J dropped 0; count of bases not matched to a gene: 4. Germline V CDR1 and CDR2: SQVTM, ANQGSEA. Repertoires were generated with immunoSEQ multiplex PCR, while TCRdb's copy carries only in-frame clones and drops some. The sample lists 150,000 or so clones; about 90% were seen once. This clone showed up just a few times. Its antigen is undetermined. The V call is TRBV29-1, the J call TRBJ1-1; TRBD1 agrees at 8 bases. The receptor's source is an adult who received the AZD1222 COVID-19 vaccine. Sequenced here: peripheral blood, sampled 28 days after the second AZD1222 dose. The CDR3 DNA reads as TGCAGCGTTGGGGCAGGGGGCCTGAACACTGAAGCTTTCTTT. Its protein product is CSVGAGGLNTEAFF.